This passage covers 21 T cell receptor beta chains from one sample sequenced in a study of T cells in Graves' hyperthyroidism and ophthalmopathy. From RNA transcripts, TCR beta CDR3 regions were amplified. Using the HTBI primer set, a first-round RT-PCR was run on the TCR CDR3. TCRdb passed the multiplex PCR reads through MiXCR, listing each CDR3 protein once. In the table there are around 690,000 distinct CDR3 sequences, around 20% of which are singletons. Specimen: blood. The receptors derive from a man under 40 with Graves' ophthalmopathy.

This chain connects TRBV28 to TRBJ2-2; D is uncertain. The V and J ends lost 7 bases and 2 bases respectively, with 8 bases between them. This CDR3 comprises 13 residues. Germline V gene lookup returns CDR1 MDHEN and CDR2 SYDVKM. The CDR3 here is CASIDRNTGELFF. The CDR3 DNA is TGTGCCAGCATAGACCGAAACACCGGGGAGCTGTTTTTT.

CDR3 loop: CASTDPTSAPDTQYF. The CDR3 nucleotides read TGTGCCAGCACCGACCCCACTAGCGCTCCTGATACGCAGTATTTT. The V gene is TRBV6-2 or TRBV6-3, the J gene TRBJ2-3, with 7 bases matching TRBD2. The CDR3 has 15 amino acids. Germline trimming cut 7 bases from V and 6 bases from J; bases unmatched to any gene: 13. Germline values: CDR1 MNHEY, CDR2 SVGEGT.

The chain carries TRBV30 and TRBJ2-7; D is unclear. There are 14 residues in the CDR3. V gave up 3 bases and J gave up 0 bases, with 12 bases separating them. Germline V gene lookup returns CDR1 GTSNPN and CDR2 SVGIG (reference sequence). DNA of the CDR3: TGTGCCTGGAGAACTGGGCCCAGCTCCTACGAGCAGTACTTC. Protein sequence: CAWRTGPSSYEQYF. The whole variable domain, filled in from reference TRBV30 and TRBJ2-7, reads SQTIHQWPATLVQPVGSPLSLECTVEGTSNPNLYWYRQAAGRGLQLLFYSVGIGQISSEVPQNLSASRPQDRQFILSSKKLLLSDSGFYLCAWRTGPSSYEQYFGPGTRLTVT.

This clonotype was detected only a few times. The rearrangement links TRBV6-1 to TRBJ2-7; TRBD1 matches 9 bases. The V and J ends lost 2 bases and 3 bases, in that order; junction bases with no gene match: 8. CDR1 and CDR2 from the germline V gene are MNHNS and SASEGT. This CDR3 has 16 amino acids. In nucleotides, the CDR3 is TGTGCCAGCAGTGAATATACGGCGGGACAGGGCTACGAGCAGTACTTC. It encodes CASSEYTAGQGYEQYF.

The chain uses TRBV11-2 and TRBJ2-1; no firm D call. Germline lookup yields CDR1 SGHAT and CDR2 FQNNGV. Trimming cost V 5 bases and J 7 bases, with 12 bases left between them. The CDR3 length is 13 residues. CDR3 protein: CASSIKGRNEQFF. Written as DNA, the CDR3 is TGTGCCAGCAGCATTAAGGGTAGGAATGAGCAGTTCTTC.

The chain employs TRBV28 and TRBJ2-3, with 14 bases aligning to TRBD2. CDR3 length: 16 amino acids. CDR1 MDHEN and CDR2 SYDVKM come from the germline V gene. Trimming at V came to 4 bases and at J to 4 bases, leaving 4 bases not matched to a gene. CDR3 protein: CASSYQGLAGADTQYF. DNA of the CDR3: TGTGCCAGCAGTTATCAGGGACTAGCGGGAGCAGATACGCAGTATTTT.

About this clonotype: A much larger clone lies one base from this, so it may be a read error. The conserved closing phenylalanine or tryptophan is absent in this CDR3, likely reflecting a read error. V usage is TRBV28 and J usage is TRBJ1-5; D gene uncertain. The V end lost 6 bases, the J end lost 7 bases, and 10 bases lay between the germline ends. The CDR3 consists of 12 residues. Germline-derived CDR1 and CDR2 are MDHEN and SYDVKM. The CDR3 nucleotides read TGTGCCAGCAGGGAGTCTGTGCAGCCCCAGCATTTA. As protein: CASRESVQPQHL.

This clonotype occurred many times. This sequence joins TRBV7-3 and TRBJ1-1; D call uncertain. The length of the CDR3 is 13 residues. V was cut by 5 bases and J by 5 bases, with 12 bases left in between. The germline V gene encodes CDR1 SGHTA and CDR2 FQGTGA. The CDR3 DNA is TGTGCCAGCAGCCCCTCATGGGGTACTGAAGCTTTCTTT. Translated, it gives CASSPSWGTEAFF.

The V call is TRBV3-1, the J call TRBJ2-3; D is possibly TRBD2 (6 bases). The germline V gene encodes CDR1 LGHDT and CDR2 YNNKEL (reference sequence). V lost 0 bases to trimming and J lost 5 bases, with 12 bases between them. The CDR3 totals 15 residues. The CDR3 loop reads CASSQDWRRGDTQYF. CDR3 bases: TGTGCCAGCAGCCAAGATTGGCGGAGGGGAGATACGCAGTATTTT.

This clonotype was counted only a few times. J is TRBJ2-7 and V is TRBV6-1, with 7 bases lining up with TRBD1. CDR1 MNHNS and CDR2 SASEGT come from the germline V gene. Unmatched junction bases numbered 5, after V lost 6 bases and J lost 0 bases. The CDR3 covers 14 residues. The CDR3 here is CASSTGQASYEQYF. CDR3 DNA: TGTGCCAGCAGCACCGGACAGGCCTCCTACGAGCAGTACTTC.

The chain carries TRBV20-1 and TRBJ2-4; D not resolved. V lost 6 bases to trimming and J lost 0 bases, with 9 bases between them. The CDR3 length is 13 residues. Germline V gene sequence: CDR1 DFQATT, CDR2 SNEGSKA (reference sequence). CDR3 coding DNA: TGCAGTGCGTACAGACTAGCCAAAAACATTCAGTACTTC. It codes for CSAYRLAKNIQYF.

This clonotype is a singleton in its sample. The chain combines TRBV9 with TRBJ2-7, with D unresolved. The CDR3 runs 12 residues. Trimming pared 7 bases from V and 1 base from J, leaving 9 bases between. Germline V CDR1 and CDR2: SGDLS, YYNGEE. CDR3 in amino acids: CASSKISYEQYF. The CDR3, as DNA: TGTGCCAGCTCCAAAATATCCTACGAGCAGTACTTC. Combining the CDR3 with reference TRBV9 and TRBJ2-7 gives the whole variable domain DSGVTQTPKHLITATGQRVTLRCSPRSGDLSVYWYQQSLDQGLQFLIQYYNGEERAKGNILERFSAQQFPDLHSELNLSSLELGDSALYFCASSKISYEQYFGPGTRLTVT.

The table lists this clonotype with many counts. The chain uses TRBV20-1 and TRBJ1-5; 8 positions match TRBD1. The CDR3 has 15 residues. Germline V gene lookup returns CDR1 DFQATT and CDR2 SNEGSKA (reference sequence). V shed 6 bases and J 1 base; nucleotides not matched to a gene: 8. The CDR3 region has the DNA TGCAGTGCGGGGACAGGCTCCGGAAGCAATCAGCCCCAGCATTTT. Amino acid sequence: CSAGTGSGSNQPQHF.

The CDR3 spells CAWDSDTDTQYF. CDR3 DNA sequence: TGTGCCTGGGATAGCGACACAGATACGCAGTATTTT. The chain employs TRBV30 and TRBJ2-3, with D tentatively TRBD2 (5 bases). Germline CDR1 and CDR2: GTSNPN and SVGIG (reference sequence). This CDR3 has 12 residues. Trimming removed 5 bases at V and 2 bases at J, with 8 bases between.

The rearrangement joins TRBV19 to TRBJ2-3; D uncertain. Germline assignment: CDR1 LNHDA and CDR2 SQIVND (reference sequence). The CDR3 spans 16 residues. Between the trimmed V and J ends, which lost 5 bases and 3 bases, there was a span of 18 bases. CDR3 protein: CASSPLNPRSTDTQYF. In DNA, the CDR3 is TGTGCCAGTAGTCCCCTAAATCCCCGTAGTACAGATACGCAGTATTTT.

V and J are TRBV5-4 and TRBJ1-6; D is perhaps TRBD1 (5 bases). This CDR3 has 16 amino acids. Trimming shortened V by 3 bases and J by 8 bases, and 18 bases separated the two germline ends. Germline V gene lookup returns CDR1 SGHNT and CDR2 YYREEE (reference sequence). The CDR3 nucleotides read TGTGCCAGCAGCTCGGCGGGGGGGGGGTACCATTCACCCCTCCACTTT. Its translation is CASSSAGGGYHSPLHF.

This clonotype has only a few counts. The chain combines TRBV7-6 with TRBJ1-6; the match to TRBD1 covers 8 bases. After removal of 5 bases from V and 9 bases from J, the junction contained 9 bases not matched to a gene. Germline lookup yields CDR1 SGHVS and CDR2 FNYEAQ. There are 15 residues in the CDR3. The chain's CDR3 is CASSASGTGGSPLHF. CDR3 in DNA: TGTGCCAGCAGCGCCTCCGGGACAGGCGGTTCACCCCTCCACTTT.

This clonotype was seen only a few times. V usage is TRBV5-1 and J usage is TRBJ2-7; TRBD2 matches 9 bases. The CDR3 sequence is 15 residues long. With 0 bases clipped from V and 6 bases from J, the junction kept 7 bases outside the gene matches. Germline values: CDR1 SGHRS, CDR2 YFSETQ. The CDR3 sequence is CASSLVLAGSAEQYF. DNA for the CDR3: TGCGCCAGCAGCTTGGTGCTAGCGGGATCCGCCGAGCAGTACTTC.

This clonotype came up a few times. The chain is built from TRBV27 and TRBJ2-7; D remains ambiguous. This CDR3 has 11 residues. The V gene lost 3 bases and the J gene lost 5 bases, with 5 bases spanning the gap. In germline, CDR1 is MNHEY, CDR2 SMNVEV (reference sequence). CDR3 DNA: TGTGCCAGCAGTTTCAAGGACGAGCAGTACTTC. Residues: CASSFKDEQYF.

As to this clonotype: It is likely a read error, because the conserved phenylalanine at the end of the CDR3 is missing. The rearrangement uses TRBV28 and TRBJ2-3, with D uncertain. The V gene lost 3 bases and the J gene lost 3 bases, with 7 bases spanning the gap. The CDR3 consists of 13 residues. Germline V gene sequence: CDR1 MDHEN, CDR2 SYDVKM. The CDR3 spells CASSFQETDTQYS. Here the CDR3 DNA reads TGTGCCAGCAGTTTCCAGGAAACAGATACGCAGTATTCT.

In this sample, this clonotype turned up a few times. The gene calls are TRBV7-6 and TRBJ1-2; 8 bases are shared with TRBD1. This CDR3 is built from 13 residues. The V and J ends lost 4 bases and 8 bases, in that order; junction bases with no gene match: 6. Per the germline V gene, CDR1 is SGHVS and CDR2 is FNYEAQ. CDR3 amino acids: CASSYDRGLGYTF. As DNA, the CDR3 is TGTGCCAGCAGCTACGACAGGGGCCTGGGCTACACCTTC.